This T cell receptor (beta chain) was recorded in a study of lung T cells in sarcoidosis with Löfgren's syndrome. Study in general: Repertoire analyses centered on Löfgren's syndrome patients. Findings and limits, study-wide: Versus controls, Löfgren's syndrome patients reportedly showed TRAV12-1 and TRBV2 as most expanded.

Within the sample, this clonotype is large (0.1 to 1%). Its target is not known. The germline CDR1 and CDR2 sequences are DFQATT and SNEGSKA (reference sequence). The ends lost 6 bases at V and 7 bases at J; junction bases unmatched: 12. This CDR3 is built from 15 residues. Each CDR3 protein is one row after TCRdb ran MiXCR on the reads. The sample has fewer than 300 distinct CDR3 sequences, 25% seen once. The receptor's source is a human donor with sarcoidosis (Löfgren's syndrome or another form), or a control subject (not recorded which). The sample comprised CD4+ T cells from bronchoalveolar lavage. The chain couples TRBV20-1 to TRBJ2-1; 10 bases match TRBD2. The CDR3 region has the DNA TGCAGTGCCCCAGGACCTAGCGGGAGCACGAATGAGCAGTTCTTC. Protein sequence: CSAPGPSGSTNEQFF.